This record looks at one T cell receptor (beta chain) sequence and its context. Its target is unknown. The junction and the germline gene differ at one end; a read error may be behind it. This specimen belongs to a study of blood T cells in healthy people across ages. Whole-study results and caveats: There was no known CMV status for donors, so expanded clonotype changes were possibly confounded. Per million T cells, the diversity of TCR beta decreased roughly linearly as age advanced.

Together with a sample-barcoded 5' primer, a J-beta primer mix was included in a second PCR lasting roughly 6 to 12 cycles. Paired-end reads containing CDR3 totaled no fewer than 2.5 million for each sample. TCRdb recomputed calls from the 5' RACE reads with MiXCR, one row per CDR3 protein. The data show hundreds of thousands of distinct CDR3 sequences, with roughly 49% seen just once and 25% to 35% held by the top ten. There were at least 6 micrograms of total RNA extracted from every sample. The source material was blood. The receptor was isolated from a woman in her sixties in good health.

For the CDR3, the DNA is TGTGCCAACAGCTTAGTGTTGAACGAGCAGTACTTC. As protein: CANSLVLNEQYF. The rearrangement joins TRBV7-2 to TRBJ2-4; D remains unclear. The DNA end lines up better with TRBJ2-7; the J call may be wrong. CDR3 length: 12 amino acids. The V gene's germline CDR1 is SGHTA and CDR2 FQGNSA.